What follows are 27 T cell receptor beta chains derived from one specimen sequenced in a study of neurological immune-mediated disorders (dated by TCRdb to the late 2010s). The receptor library was made with 5' RACE. The instrument given in TCRdb is Illumina HiSeq 2500. Using fastp trimming at Q25 and MiXCR clonotype assembly, TCRdb reanalyzed the public sequencing data and kept in-frame beta chains. Rows are unified per CDR3 protein, each entry keeping the most common DNA and genes. The sample includes tens of thousands of distinct CDR3 sequences, with approximately 2.4% observed a single time. The top ten clonotypes cover 1.1% of the sample. The sample was PBMCs. These receptors came from a woman under 40 with multiple sclerosis.

This clonotype came up many times. This chain joins TRBV20-1 and TRBJ2-7, with TRBD1 matching over 8 bases. CDR1 and CDR2 (germline): DFQATT, SNEGSKA (reference sequence). This CDR3 is built from 12 residues. With V trimmed by 5 bases and J by 4 bases, 4 bases remained unmatched. The CDR3 DNA reads as TGCAGTGCTCCTAGGACAGGGTACGAGCAGTACTTC. Protein sequence: CSAPRTGYEQYF.

This clonotype was detected ten times or more. This chain uses TRBV20-1 with TRBJ1-2, with D hard to call. The V end lost 2 bases, the J end lost 6 bases, and 4 bases lay between the germline ends. CDR3 length: 10 residues. The germline V gene has CDR1 DFQATT and CDR2 SNEGSKA (reference sequence). The CDR3 DNA follows: TGCAGTGCTAGAAGGGATGGCTACACCTTC. It translates to CSARRDGYTF.

This clonotype was observed many times. This rearrangement joins TRBV7-3 to TRBJ1-2; D is undetermined. With 5 bases removed from V and 5 bases from J, the gap between germline ends came to 12 bases. CDR1 and CDR2 from the germline V gene are SGHTA and FQGTGA. This CDR3 has 13 amino acids. CDR3 DNA sequence: TGTGCCAGCAGCCTTTCTTCGGTTTATGGCTACACCTTC. It translates to CASSLSSVYGYTF.

As regards this clonotype: A read error may account for a junction end that differs from germline. This chain uses TRBV5-5 with TRBJ2-3, with 9 positions matching TRBD2. Germline-derived CDR1 and CDR2 are SGHKS and YYEKEE (reference sequence). The CDR3 covers 17 residues. CDR3 region: CVSSLAGGPPTTDTQYF. Here the CDR3 DNA reads TGTGTCAGCAGCTTGGCGGGGGGGCCTCCTACCACAGATACGCAGTATTTT. The entire variable domain, with the rest obtained from reference TRBV5-5 and TRBJ2-3, is as follows: DAGVTQSPTHLIKTRGQQVTLRCSPISGHKSVSWYQQVLGQGPQFIFQYYEKEERGRGNFPDRFSARQFPNYSSELNVNALLLGDSALYLCVSSLAGGPPTTDTQYFGPGTRLTVL.

This clonotype was observed at least ten times. The V call is TRBV20-1, the J call TRBJ2-1, with 11 bases matching TRBD2. The germline V gene encodes CDR1 DFQATT and CDR2 SNEGSKA (reference sequence). The ends lost 0 bases at V and 4 bases at J; junction bases unmatched: 14. The CDR3 is made up of 19 amino acids. Here the CDR3 DNA reads TGCAGTGCTAGAGATCTCCGTGCCTTACTAGCGGGAGAATACAATGAGCAGTTCTTC. This sequence encodes CSARDLRALLAGEYNEQFF.

This clonotype was detected only a few times. J is TRBJ2-1 and V is TRBV7-9; TRBD1 matches at 8 bases. This CDR3 region has 15 residues. Looked up from germline, CDR1 is SEHNR and CDR2 is FQNEAQ (reference sequence). The V gene end was trimmed by 3 bases and the J gene end by 8 bases; junction bases not matched to a gene: 9. This chain's CDR3 is CASSFDRGVGDEQFF. In DNA, the CDR3 is TGTGCCAGCAGCTTTGACAGGGGTGTAGGTGATGAGCAGTTCTTC. Looking up the rest from reference TRBV7-9 and TRBJ2-1 gives the full variable domain: DTGVSQNPRHKITKRGQNVTFRCDPISEHNRLYWYRQTLGQGPEFLTYFQNEAQLEKSRLLSDRFSAERPKGSFSTLEIQRTEQGDSAMYLCASSFDRGVGDEQFFGPGTRLTVL.

This clonotype was seen at least ten times. This chain links TRBV4-1 with TRBJ2-5; TRBD2 agrees at 13 bases. CDR3 length: 17 amino acids. Looked up from germline, CDR1 is MGHRA and CDR2 is YSYEKL. The trim removed 1 base at V and 4 bases at J, leaving 6 bases unmatched. CDR3 sequence reads: CASSQGFGLAGVETQYF. In nucleotides, the CDR3 is TGCGCCAGCAGCCAAGGCTTTGGACTAGCGGGGGTAGAGACCCAGTACTTC.

The table lists this clonotype with many counts. The chain has TRBV20-1 and TRBJ2-7; 11 nucleotides agree with TRBD2. Losses at the gene ends were 5 bases for V and 2 bases for J; bases not matched to a gene: 5. Per the germline V gene, CDR1 is DFQATT and CDR2 is SNEGSKA (reference sequence). The CDR3 extends over 14 amino acids. CDR3 DNA sequence: TGCAGTGCTCCCAAGACTAGCGGGACCTACGAGCAGTACTTC. Residues: CSAPKTSGTYEQYF.

This clonotype was counted many times. The chain couples TRBV7-2 to TRBJ2-4; D is uncertain. Germline CDR1 and CDR2: SGHTA and FQGNSA. The CDR3 covers 15 residues. Trimming stripped 6 bases from V and 1 base from J, with 13 bases between. CDR3: CASSVGYSAKNIQYF. The CDR3 DNA reads as TGTGCCAGCAGTGTCGGGTACTCGGCCAAAAACATTCAGTACTTC.

This clonotype was counted at least ten times. The chain joins TRBV5-1 to TRBJ2-2; D is tentatively TRBD1 or TRBD2 (6 bases each). This CDR3 is built from 14 residues. Germline V gene data show CDR1 as SGHRS and CDR2 as YFSETQ. V gave up 4 bases and J gave up 4 bases, with 11 bases separating them. CDR3 nucleotide sequence: TGCGCCAGCAGCGCCAGGGGAGGCACCGGGGAGCTGTTTTTT. This encodes CASSARGGTGELFF.

Ten or more counts support this clonotype. This chain joins TRBV7-3 and TRBJ2-1; 9 nucleotides agree with TRBD2. The germline CDR1 and CDR2 sequences are SGHTA and FQGTGA. V lost 2 bases and J lost 1; bases outside the gene matches: 3. This CDR3 contains 16 residues. CDR3 DNA sequence: TGTGCCAGCAGCTTAGGTAGCGGGAGTTCCTACAATGAGCAGTTCTTC. Protein: CASSLGSGSSYNEQFF.

This clonotype was observed at least ten times. The chain is built from TRBV5-1 and TRBJ2-3; TRBD1 is a possible D gene (5 bases). There are 14 residues in the CDR3. Germline CDR1 is SGHRS and CDR2 is YFSETQ. V was cut by 4 bases and J by 4 bases, with 13 bases left in between. In DNA form, the CDR3 reads TGCGCCAGCAGCACCGGACAAGGCCCAGATACGCAGTATTTT. Translated: CASSTGQGPDTQYF.

In its sample, this clonotype was seen many times. V is TRBV10-3 and J is TRBJ2-5; TRBD2 aligns across 9 bases. The CDR3 runs 16 residues. V lost 4 bases, J lost 5 bases, and 11 bases stayed unmatched. Per the germline V gene, CDR1 is ENHRY and CDR2 is SYGVKD. CDR3 bases: TGTGCCATCAGTGTCGAAGCGGGAGGAGGTCAGGAGACCCAGTACTTC. Amino acids: CAISVEAGGGQETQYF.

The table lists this clonotype with many counts. This chain uses TRBV5-1 with TRBJ2-6, with 9 bases lining up with TRBD1. The CDR3 has 17 amino acids. V shed 2 bases and J 0 bases; nucleotides not matched to a gene: 3. Per the germline V gene, CDR1 is SGHRS and CDR2 is YFSETQ. The CDR3 protein is CASSFRTGASGANVLTF. Here the CDR3 DNA reads TGCGCCAGCAGCTTTAGGACAGGGGCCTCTGGGGCCAACGTCCTGACTTTC.

This clonotype was seen many times. This sequence joins TRBV6-2 or TRBV6-3 and TRBJ1-5; D ambiguous. The germline gives CDR1 MNHEY, CDR2 SVGEGT. The CDR3 sequence is 13 residues long. Between the trimmed V and J ends, which lost 2 bases and 8 bases, there was a span of 10 bases. As DNA, the CDR3 is TGTGCCAGCAGTTACAACAGTAGGAAGCCCCAGCATTTT. Amino acid sequence: CASSYNSRKPQHF.

This clonotype was recorded at least ten times. The chain uses TRBV7-6 and TRBJ2-7; unclear D gene. In germline, CDR1 is SGHVS, CDR2 FNYEAQ. Trimming took off 4 bases at V and 5 bases at J, with 15 bases between the two ends. CDR3 length: 14 residues. Here the CDR3 DNA reads TGTGCCAGCAGCTCGTTTGCAGGTGGGGACGAGCAGTACTTC. The encoded protein is CASSSFAGGDEQYF.

This clonotype has a count of ten or more. V and J are TRBV12-3 or TRBV12-4 and TRBJ2-7, with TRBD2 matching 8 bases. After removal of 7 bases from V and 4 bases from J, the junction contained 6 bases not matched to a gene. This CDR3 has 13 amino acids. The CDR3 sequence: CASTNTGGYEQYF. The CDR3 bases are TGTGCCAGCACCAATACGGGGGGGTACGAGCAGTACTTC.

This clonotype was found many times. In DNA form, the CDR3 reads TGTGCCAGCAGTCCTGACTGGGTCACTGAAGCTTTCTTT. Amino acid sequence: CASSPDWVTEAFF. J is TRBJ1-1 and V is TRBV12-3 or TRBV12-4; D unresolved. Trimming took 5 bases from V and 4 from J, leaving 11 bases between them. The CDR3 runs 13 residues.

This clonotype came up many times. The genes are TRBV20-1 and TRBJ1-6; D gene uncertain. The germline CDR1 and CDR2 sequences are DFQATT and SNEGSKA (reference sequence). The length of the CDR3 is 13 residues. V shed 6 bases and J shed 0 bases, with 6 bases lying between them. The chain's CDR3 is CSARSSYNSPLHF. CDR3 DNA: TGCAGTGCGAGGAGCTCCTATAATTCACCCCTCCACTTT.

This clonotype has ten or more counts. This chain links TRBV5-1 with TRBJ2-7; D perhaps matches TRBD1 (5 bases). V was pared by 4 bases and J by 2 bases, with 13 bases between. Per germline, CDR1 SGHRS and CDR2 YFSETQ. There are 14 residues in the CDR3. CDR3 amino acids: CASSPSDSTYEQYF. The CDR3, as DNA: TGCGCCAGCAGCCCATCTGACAGTACCTACGAGCAGTACTTC.

This clonotype was recorded many times. The rearrangement joins TRBV6-1 to TRBJ2-5; tentatively, D is TRBD1 or TRBD2 (5 bases each). V dropped 0 bases and J dropped 4 bases, with 12 bases sitting between them. CDR3 length equals 15 residues. Germline V lookup: CDR1 MNHNS, CDR2 SASEGT. CDR3 sequence (DNA): TGTGCCAGCAGTGAAGCTCAAGCGAGGGGAGAGACCCAGTACTTC. This encodes CASSEAQARGETQYF.

This clonotype has ten or more counts. J is TRBJ2-7 and V is TRBV4-3; the match to TRBD2 covers 11 bases. The germline CDR1 and CDR2 sequences are LGHNA and YSLEER. The junction had 6 bases not matched to a gene; V was cut back by 4 bases and J by 1 base. The CDR3 has 16 amino acids. CDR3 bases: TGCGCCAGCAGCCCAAATCTAGCGGGAGGTTCCTACGAGCAGTACTTC. Its translation is CASSPNLAGGSYEQYF.

The chain has TRBV5-1 and TRBJ2-2; D unclear. Deletions cut 0 bases from V and 0 bases from J, with 9 bases between. CDR1 is SGHRS and CDR2 is YFSETQ in the germline V gene. CDR3 length equals 16 residues. The CDR3 sequence is CASSLVTGTNTGELFF. The CDR3 nucleotides are TGCGCCAGCAGCTTGGTGACGGGTACGAACACCGGGGAGCTGTTTTTT.

This clonotype was seen ten or more times. This sequence joins TRBV20-1 and TRBJ2-7; 9 nucleotides align to TRBD1. V shed 1 base, J shed 3 bases, and the junction held 1 base outside the gene matches. This CDR3 has 13 amino acids. CDR1 is DFQATT, CDR2 SNEGSKA, per germline (reference sequence). This CDR3 is CSARGTGDYEQYF. CDR3 sequence (DNA): TGCAGTGCTAGAGGGACAGGGGACTACGAGCAGTACTTC.

This clonotype was found many times. The chain recombines TRBV15 with TRBJ1-6, with 8 bases lining up with TRBD1. Unmatched junction bases numbered 8, after V lost 2 bases and J lost 8 bases. The germline gives CDR1 LNHNV, CDR2 YYDKDF (reference sequence). The CDR3 runs to 16 residues. DNA of the CDR3: TGTGCCACCAGCAGACACCAGGGGGCTGGGGATTCACCCCTCCACTTT. Amino acids: CATSRHQGAGDSPLHF.

At least ten counts were recorded for this clonotype. The chain couples TRBV20-1 to TRBJ2-5; 11 bases fit TRBD2. The V gene end was trimmed by 0 bases and the J gene end by 4 bases; junction bases not matched to a gene: 7. This CDR3 contains 16 residues. From germline, CDR1 is DFQATT and CDR2 SNEGSKA (reference sequence). The CDR3 here is CSAREVTSGRPETQYF. In nucleotides, the CDR3 is TGCAGTGCTAGAGAAGTAACTAGCGGGAGACCAGAGACCCAGTACTTC.

This clonotype came up many times. The gene calls are TRBV24-1 and TRBJ1-2, with 8 bases lining up with TRBD1. Germline V CDR1 and CDR2: KGHDR, SFDVKD. The CDR3 covers 13 residues. V dropped 4 bases and J dropped 7; count of bases not matched to a gene: 4. This CDR3 reads CATSEGRGPGYTF. The CDR3 nucleotides read TGTGCCACCAGTGAAGGCAGGGGGCCTGGCTACACCTTC.